This T cell receptor beta chain is from a study of CD8 T cells in Susac syndrome. Reverse transcription of about 0.5 to 1 ug RNA was carried out with random hexamers. The amplification used immunoSEQ multiplex PCR on TCR beta CDR3; it spanned 54 Vbeta and 13 Jbeta. TCRdb re-called the immunoSEQ multiplex PCR reads through MiXCR, storing one row per CDR3 protein. The sample lists around 200,000 distinct CDR3 sequences, 90% to 96% occurring once. The multiple sclerosis control group consisted of treatment-naive patients whose relapsing-remitting disease, which was either stable or active, fulfilled revised McDonald criteria. The TEMRA cells underwent FACS enrichment, while the CD8+ and CD4+ T cells underwent negative isolation. In germline, CDR1 is SQVTM, CDR2 ANQGSEA. Deletions cut 5 bases from V and 7 bases from J, with 17 bases between. CDR3 length: 13 residues.

The rearrangement links TRBV29-1 to TRBJ1-2; TRBD1 might be the D (5 bases). Sequenced input: CD4+ T cells from PBMCs. This TCR derives from a human donor with multiple sclerosis. The CDR3 DNA reads as TGCAGCGTTAAAACGGGGGGATCAGGTGGCTACACCTTC. Translated, it gives CSVKTGGSGGYTF.